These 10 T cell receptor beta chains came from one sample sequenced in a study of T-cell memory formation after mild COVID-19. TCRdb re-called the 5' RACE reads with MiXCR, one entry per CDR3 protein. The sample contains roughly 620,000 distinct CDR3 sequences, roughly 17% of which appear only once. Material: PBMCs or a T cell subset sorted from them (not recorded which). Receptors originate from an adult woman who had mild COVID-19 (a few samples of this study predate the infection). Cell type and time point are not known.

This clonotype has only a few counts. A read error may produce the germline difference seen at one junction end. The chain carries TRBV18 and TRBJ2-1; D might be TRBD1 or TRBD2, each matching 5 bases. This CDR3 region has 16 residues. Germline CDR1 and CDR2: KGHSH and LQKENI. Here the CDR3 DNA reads TGTGCCAGCTCACCGGTCCTTCGGGACCACAATGAGTGGCAGCTCTTC. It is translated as CASSPVLRDHNEWQLF.

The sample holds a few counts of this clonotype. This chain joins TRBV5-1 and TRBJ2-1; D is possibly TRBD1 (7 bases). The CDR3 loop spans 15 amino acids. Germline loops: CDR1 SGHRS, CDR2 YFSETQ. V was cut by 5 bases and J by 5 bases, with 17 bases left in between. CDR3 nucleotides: TGCGCCAGCAGAGGCGGAGGGGGCATGGACAATGAGCAGTTCTTC. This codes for CASRGGGGMDNEQFF.

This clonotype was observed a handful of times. The CDR3 DNA follows: TGTGCCAGCAGCTTGGCCGGGTTCAATGAAAAGGGACTGTTTTTT. Residues: CASSLAGFNEKGLFF. This sequence joins TRBV5-6 and TRBJ1-4; D call uncertain. The V end lost 0 bases, the J end lost 13 bases, and 19 bases lay between the germline ends. Germline V lookup: CDR1 SGHDT, CDR2 YYEEEE. CDR3 length equals 15 residues.

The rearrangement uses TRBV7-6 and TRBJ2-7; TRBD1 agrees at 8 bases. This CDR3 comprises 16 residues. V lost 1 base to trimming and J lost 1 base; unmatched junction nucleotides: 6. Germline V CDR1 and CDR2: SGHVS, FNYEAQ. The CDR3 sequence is CASSLGNGQGSYEQYF. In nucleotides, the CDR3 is TGTGCCAGCAGCTTAGGAAATGGACAGGGATCCTACGAGCAGTACTTC.

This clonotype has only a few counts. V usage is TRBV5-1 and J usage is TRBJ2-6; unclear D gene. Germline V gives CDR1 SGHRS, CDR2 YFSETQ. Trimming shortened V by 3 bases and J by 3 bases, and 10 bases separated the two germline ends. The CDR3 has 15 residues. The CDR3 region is CASSSGIGGANVLTF. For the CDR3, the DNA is TGCGCCAGCAGCTCCGGCATTGGTGGGGCCAACGTCCTGACTTTC. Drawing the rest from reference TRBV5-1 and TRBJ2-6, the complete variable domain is KAGVTQTPRYLIKTRGQQVTLSCSPISGHRSVSWYQQTPGQGLQFLFEYFSETQRNKGNFPGRFSGRQFSNSRSEMNVSTLELGDSALYLCASSSGIGGANVLTFGAGSRLTVL.

The CDR3 DNA follows: TGTGCCAGCAGCCTATACAGGGTAGCGGGCACAGATACGCAGTATTTT. Translating it yields CASSLYRVAGTDTQYF. The chain combines TRBV14 with TRBJ2-3; possibly TRBD1 or TRBD2 for D (6 bases each). Between the trimmed V and J ends, which lost 4 bases and 1 base, there was a span of 15 bases. This CDR3 has 16 amino acids. Germline V gene sequence: CDR1 SGHDN, CDR2 FVKESK.

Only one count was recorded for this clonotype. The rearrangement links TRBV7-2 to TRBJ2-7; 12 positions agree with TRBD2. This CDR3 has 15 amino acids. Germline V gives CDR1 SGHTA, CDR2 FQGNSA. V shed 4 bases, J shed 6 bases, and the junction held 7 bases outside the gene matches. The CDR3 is CASSSSGRVSGEQYF. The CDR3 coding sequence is TGTGCCAGCAGCTCTAGCGGGAGGGTCTCAGGCGAGCAGTACTTC. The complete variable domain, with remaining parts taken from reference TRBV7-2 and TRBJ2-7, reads GAGVSQSPSNKVTEKGKDVELRCDPISGHTALYWYRQSLGQGLEFLIYFQGNSAPDKSGLPSDRFSAERTGGSVSTLTIQRTQQEDSAVYLCASSSSGRVSGEQYFGPGTRLTVT.

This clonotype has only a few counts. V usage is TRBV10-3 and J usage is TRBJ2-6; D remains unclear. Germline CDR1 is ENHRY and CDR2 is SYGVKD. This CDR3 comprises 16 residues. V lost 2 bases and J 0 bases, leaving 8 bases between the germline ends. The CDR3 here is CAISEEVLSGANVLTF. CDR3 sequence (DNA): TGTGCCATCAGTGAGGAGGTTCTCTCTGGGGCCAACGTCCTGACTTTC.

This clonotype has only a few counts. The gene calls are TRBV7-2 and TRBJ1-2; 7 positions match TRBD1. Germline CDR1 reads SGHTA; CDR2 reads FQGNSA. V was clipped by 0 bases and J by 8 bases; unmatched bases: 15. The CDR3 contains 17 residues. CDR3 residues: CASSLANPRKGAGGYTF. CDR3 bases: TGTGCCAGCAGCTTAGCCAACCCCAGGAAGGGGGCGGGAGGCTACACCTTC. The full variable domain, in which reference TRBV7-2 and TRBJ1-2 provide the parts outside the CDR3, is GAGVSQSPSNKVTEKGKDVELRCDPISGHTALYWYRQSLGQGLEFLIYFQGNSAPDKSGLPSDRFSAERTGGSVSTLTIQRTQQEDSAVYLCASSLANPRKGAGGYTFGSGTRLTVV.

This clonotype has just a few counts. The CDR3 loop reads CSAPLKADTQYF. CDR3 DNA sequence: TGCAGTGCTCCTTTGAAAGCAGATACGCAGTATTTT. This chain connects TRBV20-1 to TRBJ2-3; no definite D call. Trimming shortened V by 5 bases and J by 4 bases, and 10 bases separated the two germline ends. The CDR3 is made up of 12 amino acids. The germline gives CDR1 DFQATT, CDR2 SNEGSKA (reference sequence).